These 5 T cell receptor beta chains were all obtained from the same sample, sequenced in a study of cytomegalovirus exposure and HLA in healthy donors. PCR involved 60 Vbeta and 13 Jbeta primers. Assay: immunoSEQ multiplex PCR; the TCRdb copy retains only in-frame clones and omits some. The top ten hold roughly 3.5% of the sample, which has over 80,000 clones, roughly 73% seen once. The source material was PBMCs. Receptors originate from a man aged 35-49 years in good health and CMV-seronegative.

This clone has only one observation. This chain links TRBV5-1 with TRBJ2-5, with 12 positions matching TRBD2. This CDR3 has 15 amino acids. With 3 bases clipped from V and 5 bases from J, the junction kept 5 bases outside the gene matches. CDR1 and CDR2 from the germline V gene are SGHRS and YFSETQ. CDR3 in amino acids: CASSYTSGGMETQYF. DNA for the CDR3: TGCGCCAGCAGCTATACTAGCGGGGGGATGGAGACCCAGTACTTC.

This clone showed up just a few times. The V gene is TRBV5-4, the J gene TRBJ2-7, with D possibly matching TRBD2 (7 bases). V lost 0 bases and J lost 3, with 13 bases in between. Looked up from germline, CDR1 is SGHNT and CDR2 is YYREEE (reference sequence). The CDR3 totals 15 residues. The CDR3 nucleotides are TGTGCCAGCAGCTTGGGTACAGGGACTAACTACGAGCAGTACTTC. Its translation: CASSLGTGTNYEQYF. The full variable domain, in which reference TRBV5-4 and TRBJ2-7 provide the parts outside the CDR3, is ETGVTQSPTHLIKTRGQQVTLRCSSQSGHNTVSWYQQALGQGPQFIFQYYREEENGRGNFPPRFSGLQFPNYSSELNVNALELDDSALYLCASSLGTGTNYEQYFGPGTRLTVT.

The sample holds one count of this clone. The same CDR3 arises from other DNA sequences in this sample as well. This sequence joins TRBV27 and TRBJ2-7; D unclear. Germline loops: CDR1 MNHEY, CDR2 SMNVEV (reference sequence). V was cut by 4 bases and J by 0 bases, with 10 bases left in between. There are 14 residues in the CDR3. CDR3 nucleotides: TGTGCCAGCAGTTCGGCGGATTACTCCTACGAGCAGTACTTC. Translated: CASSSADYSYEQYF.

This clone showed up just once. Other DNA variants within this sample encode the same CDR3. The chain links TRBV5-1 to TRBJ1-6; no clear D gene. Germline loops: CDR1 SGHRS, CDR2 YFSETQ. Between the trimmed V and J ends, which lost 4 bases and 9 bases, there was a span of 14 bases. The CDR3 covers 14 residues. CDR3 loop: CASSIGGLSSPLHF. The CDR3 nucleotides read TGCGCCAGCAGCATCGGCGGATTAAGTTCACCCCTCCACTTT.

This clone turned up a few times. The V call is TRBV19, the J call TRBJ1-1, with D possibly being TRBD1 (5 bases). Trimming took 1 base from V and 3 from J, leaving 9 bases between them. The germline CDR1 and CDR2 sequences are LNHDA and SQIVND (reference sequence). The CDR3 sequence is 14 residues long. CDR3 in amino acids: CASSIGRGYTEAFF. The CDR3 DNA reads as TGTGCCAGTAGTATAGGGAGGGGATACACTGAAGCTTTCTTT. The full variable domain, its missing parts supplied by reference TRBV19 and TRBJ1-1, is DGGITQSPKYLFRKEGQNVTLSCEQNLNHDAMYWYRQDPGQGLRLIYYSQIVNDFQKGDIAEGYSVSREKKESFPLTVTSAQKNPTAFYLCASSIGRGYTEAFFGQGTRLTVV.